The 13 T cell receptor beta chains below come from one sample, sequenced in a study of CD8+CD57+ T cells in acquired aplastic anemia listed by TCRdb under 2018. Patients chosen for sequencing had shown expansion of CD8+CD57+ cells by flow cytometry. These reads were obtained on an Illumina HiSeq 2000. Profiling of TCR beta VDJ combinations and CDR3 sequences used genomic DNA as the template. TCRdb reanalyzed the raw reads on its own, using fastp at Q25 for trimming and MiXCR for clone calling, and kept in-frame beta chains. Entries that share a CDR3 protein sequence are merged under the most common genes and DNA. This sample lists about 160,000 distinct CDR3 sequences; more than 40% were detected once. In total, the top ten clones hold over 25% of the sample. Sequencing input: sorted CD4+, CD8+, or CD8+CD57+ T cells (not recorded which) from PBMCs. These receptor sequences come from a human donor with aplastic anemia.

The V call is TRBV11-2, the J call TRBJ1-3; D gene ambiguous. V lost 2 bases and J 0 bases, leaving 14 bases between the germline ends. This CDR3 region has 17 residues. CDR1 is SGHAT, CDR2 FQNNGV, per germline. The CDR3 here is CASSLMGGSYSGNTIYF. CDR3 bases: TGTGCCAGCAGCTTAATGGGCGGATCTTACTCTGGAAACACCATATATTTT.

This chain joins TRBV9 and TRBJ2-5; tentatively, D is TRBD1 (5 bases). The CDR3 is made up of 15 amino acids. CDR1 and CDR2 from the germline V gene are SGDLS and YYNGEE. Deletions cut 0 bases from V and 1 base from J, with 10 bases between. This CDR3 is CASSVGTLPQETQYF. The CDR3 DNA reads as TGTGCCAGCAGCGTAGGGACACTCCCCCAAGAGACCCAGTACTTC.

The gene calls are TRBV6-2 or TRBV6-3 and TRBJ2-6, with D possibly being TRBD1 or TRBD2 (5 bases each). Germline V gene data show CDR1 as MNHEY and CDR2 as SVGEGT. V was trimmed by 1 base and J by 7 bases, leaving 20 bases between them. This CDR3 contains 18 residues. Here the CDR3 reads CASSYFWGRSTSANVLTF. The CDR3 DNA is TGTGCCAGCAGTTACTTCTGGGGCCGCTCTACTAGTGCCAACGTCCTGACTTTC.

Many counts were recorded for this clonotype. The J gene is TRBJ2-7, the V gene TRBV4-1, with D possibly TRBD2 on 5 matching bases. V shed 1 base and J shed 0 bases, with 16 bases lying between them. CDR1 MGHRA and CDR2 YSYEKL come from the germline V gene. This CDR3 is 17 amino acids long. CDR3 coding DNA: TGCGCCAGCAGCCAAGTAATAAGCGGTTTAAGCTCCTACGAGCAGTACTTC. Amino acids: CASSQVISGLSSYEQYF.

Only a few counts were recorded for this clonotype. The V call is TRBV30, the J call TRBJ2-7; TRBD2 matches at 10 bases. Germline V gives CDR1 GTSNPN, CDR2 SVGIG (reference sequence). The length of the CDR3 is 13 residues. After removal of 8 bases from V and 4 bases from J, the junction contained 8 bases not matched to a gene. CDR3 DNA sequence: TGTGCCGGATCTAGCGGGAGTGGTTACGAGCAGTACTTC. Its translation: CAGSSGSGYEQYF.

The chain employs TRBV20-1 and TRBJ1-1; D is uncertain. Germline CDR1 and CDR2: DFQATT and SNEGSKA (reference sequence). V was shortened by 6 bases and J by 5 bases, with 16 bases between the two germline ends. CDR3 length: 13 amino acids. Written as DNA, the CDR3 is TGCAGTGCGAATGGTGGGGTCGAGACTGAAGCTTTCTTT. Translation: CSANGGVETEAFF.

V gene TRBV4-2 combines with J gene TRBJ1-6; no clear D gene. Trimming left V 4 bases short and J 10 bases short, with 20 bases between. The length of the CDR3 is 16 residues. Germline V gene sequence: CDR1 LGHNA, CDR2 YNFKEQ. CDR3 sequence: CASSRDQDGSKSPLHF. The CDR3 DNA reads as TGTGCCAGCAGCCGAGACCAGGACGGTAGTAAATCACCCCTCCACTTT.

This clonotype was seen at least ten times. V gene TRBV6-1 combines with J gene TRBJ2-5; 9 bases match TRBD2. CDR1 is MNHNS, CDR2 SASEGT, per germline. This CDR3 is built from 14 residues. The J segment lost 4 bases and the V segment lost 8 bases, leaving 8 bases of the junction unmatched. Here the CDR3 reads CASWREGLIETQYF. The CDR3 region has the DNA TGTGCCAGCTGGCGGGAGGGCCTTATAGAGACCCAGTACTTC.

This chain connects TRBV12-3 or TRBV12-4 to TRBJ2-7; 9 bases map to TRBD2. The V gene end was trimmed by 2 bases and the J gene end by 0 bases; junction bases not matched to a gene: 8. CDR3 length: 17 amino acids. The CDR3 nucleotides are TGTGCCAGCAGTTTACTGGCTCTAGCGGGGTCCTCCTACGAGCAGTACTTC. It is translated as CASSLLALAGSSYEQYF.

The chain uses TRBV9 and TRBJ2-3; D remains unclear. Trimming removed 7 bases at V and 2 bases at J, with 11 bases between. The CDR3 totals 13 residues. The germline CDR1 and CDR2 sequences are SGDLS and YYNGEE. CDR3 coding DNA: TGTGCCAGCGCTCAACAGAACACAGATACGCAGTATTTT. It codes for CASAQQNTDTQYF.

Notes on this clonotype: This may be a read error: a much more frequent sequence differs by one nucleotide. Because it lacks the conserved phenylalanine or tryptophan at the end, this CDR3 is likely a read error. The chain employs TRBV20-1 and TRBJ2-2; D gene unclear. Germline CDR1 and CDR2: DFQATT and SNEGSKA (reference sequence). With 5 bases removed from V and 4 bases from J, the gap between germline ends came to 11 bases. The CDR3 has 13 amino acids. CDR3 in DNA: TGCAGTGCTCCTTCTACAGCCACCGGGGAGCTGTTTCTT. Its protein is CSAPSTATGELFL.

This clonotype has a handful of counts. This sequence joins TRBV25-1 and TRBJ2-7; tentatively, D is TRBD1 or TRBD2 (6 bases each). Germline-derived CDR1 and CDR2 are MGHDK and SYGVNS. Between the trimmed V and J ends, which lost 4 bases and 0 bases, there was a span of 16 bases. The CDR3 length is 16 residues. Here the CDR3 DNA reads TGTGCCAGCAGTGGGCGGACAGCCGGGGGCTCCTACGAGCAGTACTTC. This codes for CASSGRTAGGSYEQYF.

This clonotype has a count of ten or more. The chain employs TRBV20-1 and TRBJ2-7; no firm D call. The germline gives CDR1 DFQATT, CDR2 SNEGSKA (reference sequence). V gave up 2 bases and J gave up 0 bases, with 8 bases separating them. CDR3 length: 13 amino acids. The DNA for the CDR3 is TGCAGTGCTAGACCAGCAGACTCCTACGAGCAGTACTTC. Translation: CSARPADSYEQYF.